This is a list of T cell receptor beta chains from one sample in a study of T cell responses to AZD1222 COVID-19 vaccine. Assay used: immunoSEQ multiplex PCR; TCRdb lists only in-frame clones, some missing. The table shows more than 100,000 clones, with 87% occurring only once. Sample: peripheral blood, taken on day 0 of AZD1222 vaccination. Receptors were obtained from an adult in good health. Both conserved end residues are part of each CDR3. D genes are given only for firm matches. Clone size, where shown, is once, few, many, or a class for clones that have expanded.

NA	TRBV5-6	NA	TRBJ1-5	CASSLGGSSNQPQHF	TGTGCCAGCAGCTTGGGAGGCAGCAGCAATCAGCCCCAGCATTTT
TRBD2	TRBV27	NA	TRBJ2-1	CASSLWASGSRDEQFF	TGTGCCAGCAGTTTATGGGCTAGCGGGAGCCGAGATGAGCAGTTCTTC
NA	TRBV30	NA	TRBJ1-5	CAWSVRDTYSNQPQHF	TGTGCCTGGAGTGTCAGGGACACTTATAGCAATCAGCCCCAGCATTTT
NA	TRBV6-1	NA	TRBJ2-7	CASSELSYEQYF	TGTGCCAGCAGTGAACTTTCCTACGAGCAGTACTTC
NA	TRBV29-1	NA	TRBJ1-1	CSVSRAMNTEAFF	TGCAGCGTCTCCAGGGCCATGAACACTGAAGCTTTCTTT
NA	TRBV10-3	NA	TRBJ1-4	CAISASTRPEKLFF	TGTGCCATCAGTGCGAGCACTCGACCTGAAAAACTGTTTTTT
NA	TRBV2	NA	TRBJ2-3	CASSEVSSTDTQYF	TGTGCCAGCAGTGAGGTCTCTAGCACAGATACGCAGTATTTT
NA	TRBV28	NA	TRBJ1-2	CASTRPPPANYGYTF	TGTGCCAGCACCCGCCCTCCCCCTGCTAACTATGGCTACACCTTC
NA	TRBV27	NA	TRBJ2-7	CASRVDGSISYEQYF	TGTGCCAGCAGAGTTGACGGGAGCATCTCCTACGAGCAGTACTTC
NA	TRBV3-1/TRBV3-2	once	TRBJ2-7	CASSQAAAWGQYF	TGTGCCAGCAGCCAAGCGGCAGCGTGGGGGCAGTACTTC
TRBD1	TRBV6-5	NA	TRBJ1-2	CASRTGGDYGYTF	TGTGCCAGCAGGACAGGGGGGGACTATGGCTACACCTTC
NA	TRBV27	NA	TRBJ1-1	CASSPRAALTLNTEAFF	TGTGCCAGCAGTCCTCGCGCAGCCCTAACCCTGAACACTGAAGCTTTCTTT
TRBD2	TRBV19	NA	TRBJ2-1	CASTIVGTSSYEQFF	TGTGCCAGTACTATAGTGGGGACTAGCTCGTATGAGCAGTTCTTC
NA	TRBV4-2	NA	TRBJ2-7	CASSQGDSTYEQYF	TGTGCCAGCAGCCAAGGTGACTCAACCTACGAGCAGTACTTC
NA	TRBV15	NA	TRBJ1-5	CATSRDVRDGNQPQHF	TGTGCCACCAGCAGAGACGTTCGGGATGGCAATCAGCCCCAGCATTTT
TRBD1	TRBV12-5	NA	TRBJ1-5	CASGLAPTGGMDQPQHF	TGTGCTAGTGGTTTGGCCCCGACAGGGGGTATGGATCAGCCCCAGCATTTT
NA	TRBV3-1/TRBV3-2	NA	TRBJ2-2	CASSQGGQGNTGELFF	TGTGCCAGCAGCCAAGGGGGCCAGGGGAACACCGGGGAGCTGTTTTTT
NA	TRBV4-3	NA	TRBJ1-4	CASSQQLGRTNEKLFF	TGCGCCAGCAGCCAGCAATTAGGGAGGACTAATGAAAAACTGTTTTTT
TRBD1	TRBV4-1	NA	TRBJ2-4	CASSQVGTGAKNIQYF	TGCGCCAGCAGCCAAGTGGGGACAGGCGCCAAAAACATTCAGTACTTC
NA	TRBV5-1	NA	TRBJ1-3	CASSRAPDSSGNTIYF	TGCGCCAGCAGCCGAGCTCCGGACAGCTCTGGAAACACCATATATTTT
TRBD1	TRBV30	NA	TRBJ1-3	CAWSTDREAGNTIYF	TGTGCCTGGAGTACTGACAGGGAAGCGGGAAACACCATATATTTT
NA	TRBV9	NA	TRBJ2-7	CASSVGGGEQYF	TGTGCCAGCAGCGTAGGGGGCGGCGAGCAGTACTTC
TRBD2	TRBV11-3	NA	TRBJ2-7	CASSPTGGSGRLGEQYF	TGTGCCAGCAGCCCGACCGGGGGTAGCGGGAGGCTCGGCGAGCAGTACTTC
NA	TRBV3-1/TRBV3-2	NA	TRBJ2-7	CASSQDSSIYEQYF	TGTGCCAGCAGCCAAGACTCTAGTATATACGAGCAGTACTTC
NA	TRBV24-1	NA	TRBJ2-7	CATSDLFKEYF	TGTGCCACCAGTGACCTATTCAAGGAGTACTTC
NA	TRBV7-9	NA	TRBJ1-2	CASSLGQSYGYTF	TGTGCCAGCAGCTTAGGGCAGTCCTATGGCTACACCTTC
NA	TRBV11-3	NA	TRBJ1-1	CASRSTGGKNTEAFF	TGTGCCAGCAGATCCACGGGGGGCAAGAACACTGAAGCTTTCTTT
NA	TRBV25-1	NA	TRBJ2-7	CASSELETGYEQYF	TGTGCCAGCAGTGAACTCGAAACAGGCTACGAGCAGTACTTC
NA	TRBV9	NA	TRBJ2-7	CASSVAGFSYEQYF	TGTGCCAGCAGCGTAGCCGGCTTCTCCTACGAGCAGTACTTC
TRBD1	TRBV7-2	NA	TRBJ2-3	CASSFIQGADTQYF	TGTGCCAGCAGCTTTATCCAGGGGGCAGATACGCAGTATTTT
TRBD1	TRBV6-2/TRBV6-3	NA	TRBJ1-5	CASSYLPGQGASNQPQHF	TGTGCCAGCAGTTACTTACCGGGACAGGGGGCAAGCAATCAGCCCCAGCATTTT
NA	TRBV19	NA	TRBJ2-5	CASSIDSQETQYF	TGTGCCAGTAGTATAGACAGCCAAGAGACCCAGTACTTC
TRBD2	TRBV30	NA	TRBJ2-3	CAWSIPSGGTTPTDTQYF	TGTGCCTGGAGTATTCCTAGCGGGGGGACCACACCCACAGATACGCAGTATTTT
NA	TRBV10-3	once	TRBJ1-6	CAISDGSSYNSPLHF	TGTGCCATCAGTGACGGGAGCTCCTATAATTCACCCCTCCACTTT
NA	TRBV14	NA	TRBJ1-1	CASSQDLDTEAFF	TGTGCCAGCAGCCAAGATTTGGACACTGAAGCTTTCTTT
TRBD2	TRBV5-8	NA	TRBJ2-7	CASSSRTSGFSSYEQYF	TGTGCCAGCAGCTCCAGGACTAGCGGGTTTAGCTCCTACGAGCAGTACTTC
NA	TRBV3-1/TRBV3-2	NA	TRBJ1-6	CASSQLFTGDNSPLHF	TGTGCCAGCAGCCAGTTATTTACAGGAGACAATTCACCCCTCCACTTT
NA	TRBV30	NA	TRBJ2-3	CACTARNTDTQYF	TGTGCCTGCACAGCAAGAAACACAGATACGCAGTATTTT
NA	TRBV7-3	NA	TRBJ2-3	CASSLKAPDTQYF	TGTGCCAGCAGCTTAAAAGCCCCGGATACGCAGTATTTT
TRBD2	TRBV4-1	NA	TRBJ2-1	CASSQEGLAVNNEQFF	TGCGCCAGCAGCCAAGAAGGGCTAGCGGTTAACAATGAGCAGTTCTTC
NA	TRBV6-1	once	TRBJ1-1	CASSRIQGRLAFF	TGTGCCAGCAGCCGCATACAGGGTCGATTAGCTTTCTTT
NA	TRBV12-3/TRBV12-4	NA	TRBJ2-1	CASSLFRHNEQFF	TGTGCCAGCAGTTTATTTAGACACAATGAGCAGTTCTTC
TRBD1	TRBV15	once	TRBJ2-3	CATRTGSTDTQYF	TGTGCCACCAGGACAGGGAGCACAGATACGCAGTATTTT
NA	TRBV7-2	NA	TRBJ1-5	CASSLGLWAGVSNQPQHF	TGTGCCAGCAGCTTAGGGTTATGGGCAGGGGTAAGCAATCAGCCCCAGCATTTT
NA	TRBV3-1/TRBV3-2	NA	TRBJ2-7	CASSEAPVSYEQYF	TGTGCCAGCAGCGAAGCCCCAGTCTCCTACGAGCAGTACTTC
NA	TRBV9	NA	TRBJ2-3	CASSKSPGATDTQYF	TGTGCCAGCAGCAAAAGCCCCGGGGCCACAGATACGCAGTATTTT
TRBD1	TRBV7-2	NA	TRBJ2-6	CASSPGQGFSGANVLTF	TGTGCCAGCAGCCCGGGACAGGGGTTTTCTGGGGCCAACGTCCTGACTTTC
TRBD2	TRBV7-2	NA	TRBJ2-3	CASSLFGLAGTDTQYF	TGTGCCAGCAGCTTATTCGGACTAGCGGGCACAGATACGCAGTATTTT
TRBD2	TRBV6-5	once	TRBJ2-1	CATIAGGYNEQFF	TGTGCCACAATAGCGGGGGGTTACAATGAGCAGTTCTTC
NA	TRBV7-9	once	TRBJ2-5	CASSERGSTETQYF	TGTGCCAGCAGCGAACGGGGGTCGACGGAGACCCAGTACTTC
TRBD1	TRBV7-3	NA	TRBJ2-3	CASSFAGGMDTQYF	TGTGCCAGCAGCTTCGCAGGGGGCATGGATACGCAGTATTTT
NA	TRBV9	NA	TRBJ2-7	CASSPKFDSGEQYF	TGTGCCAGCAGCCCCAAATTCGACAGTGGCGAGCAGTACTTC